The 7 T cell receptor beta chains below all came from one sample that was sequenced in a study of blood T cells in healthy people across ages. Combining a sample-barcoded 5' primer with a J-beta primer mix, a second PCR ran for roughly 6 to 12 cycles. One entry per CDR3 protein, called by TCRdb with MiXCR from the 5' RACE reads. The profile shows about 1.6 million distinct CDR3 sequences, about 35% of them singletons. The sequenced sample was blood. Every receptor here comes from a woman in her twenties or thirties in good health.

The CDR3 region is CASSVETGGGTDTQYF. The CDR3 DNA reads TGTGCCAGCAGCGTAGAAACTGGTGGGGGCACAGATACGCAGTATTTT. The chain links TRBV9 to TRBJ2-3; D is uncertain. Between the trimmed V and J ends, which lost 0 bases and 1 base, there was a span of 12 bases. The CDR3 covers 16 residues. Germline CDR1 SGDLS, CDR2 YYNGEE.

The gene calls are TRBV3-1 and TRBJ2-7; D is possibly TRBD1 (5 bases). With 3 bases removed from V and 5 bases from J, the gap between germline ends came to 14 bases. This CDR3 has 14 residues. Germline V gene data show CDR1 as LGHDT and CDR2 as YNNKEL (reference sequence). CDR3 nucleotides: TGTGCCAGCAGCCATCGGCAGGGTGGGGACGAGCAGTACTTC. Protein product: CASSHRQGGDEQYF.

This clonotype was seen more than once but under ten times. The rearrangement uses TRBV4-1 and TRBJ1-2; unclear D gene. Germline CDR1 reads MGHRA; CDR2 reads YSYEKL. The CDR3 runs 17 residues. V was trimmed by 1 base and J by 2 bases, leaving 17 bases between them. The CDR3 is CASSQVEEGDFNYGYTF. The CDR3 DNA follows: TGCGCCAGCAGCCAAGTTGAGGAGGGCGACTTCAACTATGGCTACACCTTC.

In this sample, this clonotype turned up a few times. V and J are TRBV11-2 and TRBJ2-1, with 8 nucleotides matching TRBD2. From germline, CDR1 is SGHAT and CDR2 FQNNGV. J was trimmed by 7 bases and V by 0 bases; bases with no gene match: 5. The CDR3 consists of 15 residues. The CDR3 region is CASSLEFGRANEQFF. The CDR3, as DNA: TGTGCCAGCAGCTTAGAGTTCGGGAGGGCGAATGAGCAGTTCTTC.

This clonotype was counted ten times or more. J is TRBJ1-2 and V is TRBV4-1, with 7 bases aligning to TRBD1. The CDR3 totals 14 residues. J gave up 8 bases and V 2 bases, and 8 bases lay outside the gene matches. The germline gives CDR1 MGHRA, CDR2 YSYEKL. The CDR3 loop is CASSQPSTGRGYTF. CDR3 nucleotide sequence: TGCGCCAGCAGCCAACCTTCGACAGGGCGGGGCTACACCTTC.

This clonotype was detected many times. The chain employs TRBV10-3 and TRBJ2-3, with 15 bases fitting TRBD2. Trimming at V came to 6 bases and at J to 0 bases, leaving 4 bases not matched to a gene. The CDR3 totals 17 residues. Germline V CDR1 and CDR2: ENHRY, SYGVKD. The CDR3: CAIRGTSGGPSTDTQYF. The CDR3 region has the DNA TGTGCCATCAGGGGGACTAGCGGGGGGCCGAGCACAGATACGCAGTATTTT.

This chain connects TRBV15 to TRBJ2-7; D is unresolved. The germline V and J ends were trimmed by 0 bases and 3 bases, with 9 bases remaining between them. CDR3 size: 14 residues. The germline gives CDR1 LNHNV, CDR2 YYDKDF (reference sequence). The CDR3: CATSRDGNSYEQYF. The CDR3 coding sequence is TGTGCCACCAGCAGAGATGGGAACAGCTACGAGCAGTACTTC.